The clone carrying this TCR beta chain was seen more than once but under ten times. The sample belongs to a study of cytomegalovirus exposure and HLA in healthy donors. Primers: 60 Vbeta forward and 13 Jbeta reverse. Sequencing was performed with immunoSEQ multiplex PCR; in TCRdb, only in-frame clones are kept and a portion is missing. Among roughly 130,000 clones listed, over 70% were seen once. Germline assignment: CDR1 LGHNA and CDR2 YNFKEQ. V shed 2 bases and J shed 2 bases, with 6 bases lying between them. The CDR3 covers 13 residues. The specimen was PBMCs. The chain employs TRBV4-2 and TRBJ2-5; no clear D gene. The receptor's source is a middle-aged woman in good health and CMV-seronegative. For the CDR3, the DNA is TGTGCCAGCAGCCAAAATCGTCAAGAGACCCAGTACTTC. Protein sequence: CASSQNRQETQYF.